This T cell receptor (beta chain) appears in the sequencing data of a study of chemoradiotherapy in HPV16-positive cancers. Germline V gene data show CDR1 as SGHAT and CDR2 as FQNNGV. Trimming took 5 bases from V and 5 from J; bases not matched to a gene: 6. This CDR3 is 15 amino acids long. Over chemoradiotherapy, repertoires were sampled more than once. Clones were sequenced by immunoSEQ multiplex PCR, and TCRdb holds only the in-frame ones, with some missing. This sample has around 3,500 clones, with about 75% found just once. The rearrangement links TRBV11-2 to TRBJ2-1; 10 nucleotides align to TRBD2. This sequence was found in a human donor with HPV-associated anogenital cancer. The sample was collected from a patient who underwent chemoradiotherapy. The CDR3 loop reads CASSGGLAENNEQFF. The CDR3 DNA reads as TGTGCCAGCAGCGGTGGACTAGCGGAAAACAATGAGCAGTTCTTC.